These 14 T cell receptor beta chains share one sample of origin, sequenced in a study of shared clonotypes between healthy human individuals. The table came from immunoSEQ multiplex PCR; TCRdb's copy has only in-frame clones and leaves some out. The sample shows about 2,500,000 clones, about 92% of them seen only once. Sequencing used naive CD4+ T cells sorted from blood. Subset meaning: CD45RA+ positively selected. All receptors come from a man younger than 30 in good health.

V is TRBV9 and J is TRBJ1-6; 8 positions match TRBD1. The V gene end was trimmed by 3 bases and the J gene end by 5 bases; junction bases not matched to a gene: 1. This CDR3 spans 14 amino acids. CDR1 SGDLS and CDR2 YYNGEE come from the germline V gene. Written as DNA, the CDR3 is TGTGCCAGCAGCGGGGACAGGCATAATTCACCCCTCCACTTT. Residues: CASSGDRHNSPLHF. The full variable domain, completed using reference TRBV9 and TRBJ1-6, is DSGVTQTPKHLITATGQRVTLRCSPRSGDLSVYWYQQSLDQGLQFLIQYYNGEERAKGNILERFSAQQFPDLHSELNLSSLELGDSALYFCASSGDRHNSPLHFGNGTRLTVT.

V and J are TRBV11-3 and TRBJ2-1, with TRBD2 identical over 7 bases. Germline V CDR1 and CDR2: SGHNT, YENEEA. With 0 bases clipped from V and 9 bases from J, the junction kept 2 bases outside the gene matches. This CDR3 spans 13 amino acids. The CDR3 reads CASSLEGGTEQFF. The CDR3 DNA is TGTGCCAGCAGCTTAGAGGGAGGGACTGAGCAGTTCTTC. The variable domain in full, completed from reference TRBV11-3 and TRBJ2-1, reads EAGVVQSPRYKIIEKKQPVAFWCNPISGHNTLYWYLQNLGQGPELLIRYENEEAVDDSQLPKDRFSAERLKGVDSTLKIQPAELGDSAVYLCASSLEGGTEQFFGPGTRLTVL.

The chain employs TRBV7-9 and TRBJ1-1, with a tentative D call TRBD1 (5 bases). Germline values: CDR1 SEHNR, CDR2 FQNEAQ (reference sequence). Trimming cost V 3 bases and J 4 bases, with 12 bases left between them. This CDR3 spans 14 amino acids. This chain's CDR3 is CASSFTRDSTEAFF. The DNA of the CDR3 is TGTGCCAGCAGCTTCACCAGGGATTCCACTGAAGCTTTCTTT.

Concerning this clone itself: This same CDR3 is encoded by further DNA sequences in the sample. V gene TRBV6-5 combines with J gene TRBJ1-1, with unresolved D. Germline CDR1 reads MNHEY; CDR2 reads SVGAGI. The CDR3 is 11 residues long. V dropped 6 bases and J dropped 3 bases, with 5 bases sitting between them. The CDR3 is CASRRDTEAFF. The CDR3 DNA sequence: TGTGCCAGCAGGAGGGACACTGAAGCTTTCTTT.

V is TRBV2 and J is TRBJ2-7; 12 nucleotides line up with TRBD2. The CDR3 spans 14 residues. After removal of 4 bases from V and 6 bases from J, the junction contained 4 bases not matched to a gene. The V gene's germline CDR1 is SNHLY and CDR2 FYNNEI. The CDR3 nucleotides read TGTGCCAGCAGTGGGTCTAGCGGGGGGGCCGAGCAGTACTTC. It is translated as CASSGSSGGAEQYF. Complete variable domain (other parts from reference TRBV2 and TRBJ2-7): EPEVTQTPSHQVTQMGQEVILRCVPISNHLYFYWYRQILGQKVEFLVSFYNNEISEKSEIFDDQFSVERPDGSNFTLKIRSTKLEDSAMYFCASSGSSGGAEQYFGPGTRLTVT.

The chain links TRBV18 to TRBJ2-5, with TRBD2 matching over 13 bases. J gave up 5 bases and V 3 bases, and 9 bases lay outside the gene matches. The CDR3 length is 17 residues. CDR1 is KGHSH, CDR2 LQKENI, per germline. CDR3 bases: TGTGCCAGCTCACCCCCCGGACTAGCGGGAGTACGGGAGACCCAGTACTTC. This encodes CASSPPGLAGVRETQYF.

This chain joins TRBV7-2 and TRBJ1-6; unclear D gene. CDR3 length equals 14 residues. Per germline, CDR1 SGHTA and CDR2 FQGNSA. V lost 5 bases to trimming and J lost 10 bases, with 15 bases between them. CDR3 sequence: CASSPDWIGSPLHF. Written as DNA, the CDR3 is TGTGCCAGCAGCCCGGACTGGATAGGGTCACCCCTCCACTTT.

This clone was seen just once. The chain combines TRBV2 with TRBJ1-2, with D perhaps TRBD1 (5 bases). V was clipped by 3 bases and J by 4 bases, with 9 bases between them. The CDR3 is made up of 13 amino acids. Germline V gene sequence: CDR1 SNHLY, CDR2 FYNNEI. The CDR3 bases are TGTGCCAGCAGTGAGGATGACAGCTATGGCTACACCTTC. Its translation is CASSEDDSYGYTF.

CDR3 DNA sequence: TGCGCCAGCAGCCTATCACAGGGGGCGGGAAACATTCAGTACTTC. Translated: CASSLSQGAGNIQYF. The chain recombines TRBV5-1 with TRBJ2-4; 9 nucleotides line up with TRBD1. CDR1 is SGHRS, CDR2 YFSETQ, per germline. The CDR3 is made up of 15 amino acids. V was clipped by 4 bases and J by 6 bases; unmatched bases: 8.

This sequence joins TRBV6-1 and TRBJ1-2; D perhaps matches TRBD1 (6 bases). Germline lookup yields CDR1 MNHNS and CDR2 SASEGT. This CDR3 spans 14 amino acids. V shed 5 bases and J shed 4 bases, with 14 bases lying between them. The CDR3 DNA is TGTGCCAGCAGTCCTTCGACAGGAATCTATGGCTACACCTTC. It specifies CASSPSTGIYGYTF.

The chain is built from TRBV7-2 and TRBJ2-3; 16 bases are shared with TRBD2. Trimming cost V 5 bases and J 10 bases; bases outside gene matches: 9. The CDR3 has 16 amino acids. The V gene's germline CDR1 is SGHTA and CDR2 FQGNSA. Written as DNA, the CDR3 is TGTGCCAGCAGCCCCACGCCCGGGACTAGCGGGAGGGCGCAGTATTTT. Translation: CASSPTPGTSGRAQYF.

As DNA, the CDR3 is TGTGCCATCAGTGAGTCGACGGCTAGCGGGTCGCATGAGCAGTTCTTC. Translation gives CAISESTASGSHEQFF. V gene TRBV10-3 combines with J gene TRBJ2-1; 8 bases match TRBD2. Per the germline V gene, CDR1 is ENHRY and CDR2 is SYGVKD. With 0 bases clipped from V and 8 bases from J, the junction kept 9 bases outside the gene matches. The CDR3 runs 16 residues.

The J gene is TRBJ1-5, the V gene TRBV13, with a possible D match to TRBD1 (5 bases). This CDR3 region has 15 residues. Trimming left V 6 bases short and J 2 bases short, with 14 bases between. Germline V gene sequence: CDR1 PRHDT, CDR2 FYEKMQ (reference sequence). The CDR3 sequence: CASSLGRVGNQPQHF. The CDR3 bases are TGTGCCAGCAGTCTAGGCAGGGTAGGCAATCAGCCCCAGCATTTT.

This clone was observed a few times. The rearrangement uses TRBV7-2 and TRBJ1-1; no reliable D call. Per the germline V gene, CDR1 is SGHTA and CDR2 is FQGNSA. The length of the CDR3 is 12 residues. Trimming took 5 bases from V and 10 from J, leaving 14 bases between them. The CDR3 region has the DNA TGTGCCAGCAGCCTATCTCGGCCGGGAGCTTTCTTT. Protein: CASSLSRPGAFF.